A single sample gave rise to the 31 T cell receptor beta chains below, sequenced in a study of tumor and adjacent non-tumor tissue in lung cancer. This sample's RNA came from whole unsorted tissue. More than 3 cm separated this lung sample from the edge of the tumor. TCRbeta libraries were built with three rounds of nested PCR, modified from ARM-PCR. TCRdb passed the multiplex PCR reads through MiXCR, listing each CDR3 protein once. This table holds 98,000 or so distinct CDR3 sequences, 75% to 85% found once. The sequenced sample was distant non-tumor lung tissue. The receptor source for this set is a man in his 60s with small cell lung cancer.

The CDR3 DNA reads as TGTGCCAGCAGTTTAATGGACGGGAAGAGACAGTACTTC. It is translated as CASSLMDGKRQYF. V is TRBV12-3 or TRBV12-4 and J is TRBJ2-5; the D gene is possibly TRBD2 (5 bases). Between the trimmed V and J ends, which lost 2 bases and 11 bases, there was a span of 15 bases. This CDR3 spans 13 amino acids.

There are a few counts of this clonotype. Being one base from a much bigger clone, this may be a read error. V and J are TRBV20-1 and TRBJ2-7; the D gene is possibly TRBD1 (5 bases). Germline values: CDR1 DFQATT, CDR2 SNEGSKA (reference sequence). The CDR3 sequence is 14 residues long. Trimming cost V 1 base and J 1 base, with 11 bases left between them. The CDR3 nucleotides are TGCAGTGCTAGAGTTCAACGGACATCCTACGAGCAGTACTTC. Translating it yields CSARVQRTSYEQYF.

This clonotype was seen only once. The V and J genes are TRBV6-1 and TRBJ2-1; 10 bases align to TRBD2. V lost 2 bases to trimming and J lost 13 bases; unmatched junction nucleotides: 11. CDR3 length: 15 residues. CDR1 MNHNS and CDR2 SASEGT come from the germline V gene. In DNA, the CDR3 is TGTGCCAGCAGTGAACTAGCGGGAGTCTATAGTGAACAGTTCTTC. Translated: CASSELAGVYSEQFF.

V usage is TRBV6-6 and J usage is TRBJ2-3; no clear D. Germline CDR1 MNHNY, CDR2 SVGAGI (reference sequence). This CDR3 region has 14 residues. Trimming took 1 base from V and 4 from J, leaving 9 bases between them. The CDR3 loop is CASSYLNISDTQYF. The CDR3 bases are TGTGCCAGCAGTTACTTGAACATCTCAGATACGCAGTATTTT.

In the case of this clonotype: This may arise from a read error, as a much more abundant clone is one base away. The genes are TRBV11-2 and TRBJ2-1; D remains ambiguous. Germline V gene sequence: CDR1 SGHAT, CDR2 FQNNGV. The CDR3 runs to 15 residues. V was clipped by 2 bases and J by 5 bases, with 13 bases between them. The CDR3: CASSLNVGFNNEQFF. CDR3 DNA sequence: TGTGCCAGCAGCTTAAATGTAGGTTTCAACAATGAGCAGTTCTTC. The whole variable domain, remainder taken from reference TRBV11-2 and TRBJ2-1, is EAGVAQSPRYKIIEKRQSVAFWCNPISGHATLYWYQQILGQGPKLLIQFQNNGVVDDSQLPKDRFSAERLKGVDSTLKIQPAKLEDSAVYLCASSLNVGFNNEQFFGPGTRLTVL.

The chain couples TRBV12-3 or TRBV12-4 to TRBJ2-2; TRBD2 agrees at 13 bases. This CDR3 has 16 residues. With V trimmed by 9 bases and J by 5 bases, 9 bases remained unmatched. The CDR3 is CARSRTSGSQTGELFF. CDR3 bases: TGTGCCAGAAGCCGGACTAGCGGGAGTCAGACCGGGGAGCTGTTTTTT.

A word on this clonotype: The junction departs from germline at one end; a sequencing error may be responsible. This sequence joins TRBV12-3 or TRBV12-4 and TRBJ1-1; 8 bases fit TRBD1. The CDR3 consists of 14 residues. The CDR3 nucleotides are TGTGCCAGCAGTTTAGGGACAGGGTACACTCAAGCTTTCTTT. Translating it yields CASSLGTGYTQAFF.

The chain has TRBV2 and TRBJ1-2, with D maybe TRBD1 (5 bases). CDR3 length: 12 residues. Germline CDR1 reads SNHLY; CDR2 reads FYNNEI. Trimming took off 11 bases at V and 7 bases at J, with 17 bases between the two ends. Written as DNA, the CDR3 is TGTGCCGGGGGGGACCGGCTAGGTGGCTACACCTTC. Translation: CAGGDRLGGYTF.

A remark on this clonotype: A read error may account for a junction end that differs from germline. The rearrangement joins TRBV11-3 to TRBJ2-5; TRBD1 agrees at 7 bases. This CDR3 is built from 15 residues. Germline V gene lookup returns CDR1 SGHNT and CDR2 YENEEA. CDR3 in DNA: TGTCTCAGCAGTCACAGAGGGGGCATTCAAGAGATCCAGTACTTC. Residues: CLSSHRGGIQEIQYF.

This clonotype appeared once. The V call is TRBV20-1, the J call TRBJ2-1; 7 positions agree with TRBD1. There are 14 residues in the CDR3. The V segment lost 5 bases and the J segment 9 bases; nucleotides outside the gene matches: 13. From germline, CDR1 is DFQATT and CDR2 SNEGSKA (reference sequence). The CDR3 DNA reads TGCAGTGCTGTCCGGGACAGTGTTATCATTGAGCAGTTCTTC. This gives the protein CSAVRDSVIIEQFF.

V and J are TRBV6-6 and TRBJ2-7; a weak D match, TRBD1 (6 bases). Germline lookup yields CDR1 MNHNY and CDR2 SVGAGI (reference sequence). The CDR3 runs 13 residues. This CDR3 is CASNGRGSYEQYV. In nucleotides, the CDR3 is TGTGCCAGCAATGGCAGGGGCTCCTACGAGCAGTATGTC.

This chain joins TRBV6-9 and TRBJ1-6, with D maybe TRBD1 (5 bases). The germline CDR1 and CDR2 sequences are MNHGY and SVAAGI. The CDR3 runs 16 residues. Trimming cost V 8 bases and J 17 bases, with 31 bases left between them. In DNA, the CDR3 is TGTGCCAGCCTCCGTGGGGCTCCTGACTATAATTCACACATCCACTTT. Its translation: CASLRGAPDYNSHIHF.

In the case of this clonotype: This CDR3 is missing its conserved last phenylalanine or tryptophan, likely due to a read error. V is TRBV5-1 and J is TRBJ2-7; D call uncertain. In germline, CDR1 is SGHRS, CDR2 YFSETQ. CDR3 length: 12 amino acids. V gave up 3 bases and J gave up 3 bases, with 7 bases separating them. DNA for the CDR3: TGCGCCAGCAGCTCCACTTACTACGAGCAGTACTTA. Protein: CASSSTYYEQYL.

This clonotype was picked up many times. The chain uses TRBV10-3 and TRBJ2-7; 11 bases line up with TRBD1. In germline, CDR1 is ENHRY, CDR2 SYGVKD. J gave up 5 bases and V 4 bases, and 7 bases lay outside the gene matches. The CDR3 runs to 15 residues. DNA for the CDR3: TGTGCCATCAGTGGGACAGGGGGCCAGTCGGACGAGCAGTACGTC. Translated, it gives CAISGTGGQSDEQYV.

As to this clonotype: One junction end disagrees with the germline gene, perhaps due to a read error. The chain joins TRBV12-3 or TRBV12-4 to TRBJ2-6; 9 bases are a match to TRBD1. The CDR3 is 14 residues long. The CDR3, as DNA: TGTGCCAGCGGGACAGGGTCTGGGGCCAACATCCTGAGTTTC. This sequence encodes CASGTGSGANILSF.

V and J are TRBV29-1 and TRBJ2-5; 9 bases agree with TRBD2. With 4 bases clipped from V and 7 bases from J, the junction kept 10 bases outside the gene matches. CDR3 length equals 14 residues. CDR1 and CDR2 from the germline V gene are SQVTM and ANQGSEA. CDR3 in DNA: TGCAGCGTTGTTGCACACCTAGCGGGAATGACCCAGTACTTC. It translates to CSVVAHLAGMTQYF.

V usage is TRBV11-3 and J usage is TRBJ2-7, with 9 bases aligning to TRBD1. Germline CDR1 is SGHNT and CDR2 is YENEEA. With V trimmed by 9 bases and J by 1 base, 10 bases remained unmatched. This CDR3 is 15 amino acids long. CDR3 protein: CASGTNRGPSYEQYF. The CDR3 DNA follows: TGTGCCAGTGGCACAAACAGGGGGCCGTCCTACGAGCAGTACTTC.

As for this clonotype: The junction departs from germline at one end; a sequencing error may be responsible. This rearrangement joins TRBV7-8 to TRBJ2-3; 8 nucleotides align to TRBD2. The CDR3 has 17 amino acids. CDR1 and CDR2 (germline): SGHVS, FQNEAQ. The CDR3 loop reads CANSLRRGGSPDDKQYF. DNA of the CDR3: TGTGCCAACAGCTTAAGACGCGGGGGGTCCCCAGACGATAAGCAGTATTTT.

V gene TRBV10-3 combines with J gene TRBJ2-3; 8 nucleotides match TRBD1. The junction had 2 bases not matched to a gene; V was cut back by 4 bases and J by 2 bases. The CDR3 runs 14 residues. The germline CDR1 and CDR2 sequences are ENHRY and SYGVKD. This CDR3 is CAISGTGTTDTQYF. In DNA form, the CDR3 reads TGTGCCATCAGTGGGACAGGGACCACAGATACGCAGTATTTT.

The V call is TRBV5-1, the J call TRBJ2-3, with 12 nucleotides matching TRBD2. Trimming took 3 bases from V and 3 from J; bases not matched to a gene: 2. Looked up from germline, CDR1 is SGHRS and CDR2 is YFSETQ. This CDR3 has 15 amino acids. The CDR3, as DNA: TGCGCCAGCAGCTATGGACTAGCGGGAACAGATACGCAGTATTTT. Translation: CASSYGLAGTDTQYF.

Worth noting for this clonotype: Germline is not matched at one junction end, which may reflect a read error. The rearrangement joins TRBV12-3 or TRBV12-4 to TRBJ2-2; TRBD2 aligns across 10 bases. The CDR3 has 14 residues. The CDR3 sequence: CATITLAGVGEVFF. The DNA for the CDR3 is TGTGCCACCATCACTCTAGCGGGGGTAGGGGAGGTGTTTTTT.

Note on this clonotype: The conserved phenylalanine or tryptophan is not found at the CDR3 terminus, so this likely reflects a read error. V and J are TRBV6-5 and TRBJ2-7; 9 bases match TRBD1. V lost 4 bases to trimming and J lost 4 bases; unmatched junction nucleotides: 5. The CDR3 runs to 14 residues. CDR1 MNHEY and CDR2 SVGAGI come from the germline V gene. CDR3 nucleotides: TGTGCCAGCAGTTCGAGACAGGGGGTTTACGAGCAGTACTTA. Translated: CASSSRQGVYEQYL.

This clonotype has ten or more counts. The V and J genes are TRBV7-9 and TRBJ1-5, with 7 bases lining up with TRBD1. J lost 6 bases, V lost 5 bases, and 10 bases had no gene match. The CDR3 loop spans 15 amino acids. Germline CDR1 is SEHNR and CDR2 is FQNEAQ (reference sequence). CDR3: CASSVGQAEGQPQHF. As DNA, the CDR3 is TGTGCCAGCAGCGTCGGACAGGCGGAGGGTCAGCCCCAGCATTTT.

This clonotype was seen only once. A read error is likely, as this CDR3 ends without the conserved phenylalanine or tryptophan. The genes are TRBV12-3 or TRBV12-4 and TRBJ1-6, with D possibly matching TRBD1 (6 bases). V was cut by 3 bases and J by 4 bases, with 16 bases left in between. This CDR3 spans 17 amino acids. Here the CDR3 reads CASSFLAGDIYNSPLHL. CDR3 in DNA: TGTGCCAGCAGTTTTCTAGCAGGGGACATTTATAATTCACCCCTCCACCTT.

Note on this clonotype: One junction end does not reproduce the germline sequence, and a read error may be involved. The CDR3 protein is CTSSRLAGWYEQYF. CDR3 DNA: TGTACCAGTAGCAGACTAGCGGGATGGTACGAGCAGTACTTC. The J gene is TRBJ2-7, the V gene TRBV12-3 or TRBV12-4; 11 bases map to TRBD2. The CDR3 spans 14 residues.

The sample holds one count of this clonotype. Since the CDR3 does not end with the conserved phenylalanine or tryptophan, this likely comes from a read error. DNA of the CDR3: TGTGCCAGCAGCCAATATCTGAGGGCCTACACAGGGGAGCTGTTTTTA. It codes for CASSQYLRAYTGELFL. The chain combines TRBV4-2 with TRBJ2-2; maybe TRBD2 (5 bases). Germline V gene sequence: CDR1 LGHNA, CDR2 YNFKEQ. The CDR3 covers 16 residues.

For this clonotype: Likely a read error: the CDR3 ends without its conserved phenylalanine or tryptophan. DNA for the CDR3: TGTGCCAGCAGTTACATCAACAGTAACACTGAAGCTTTCTTA. It specifies CASSYINSNTEAFL. The V and J genes are TRBV6-5 and TRBJ1-1, with unresolved D. The CDR3 covers 14 residues. Germline assignment: CDR1 MNHEY and CDR2 SVGAGI. Deletions cut 2 bases from V and 2 bases from J, with 9 bases between.

With respect to this clonotype: The junction does not match germline at one end; this may be a read error. The chain is built from TRBV11-2 and TRBJ1-2; TRBD1 agrees at 7 bases. The CDR3 is 13 residues long. Germline V gene data show CDR1 as SGHAT and CDR2 as FQNNGV. The CDR3, as DNA: TGTGCCAGCGATGACAGGGATAACCATGGCTACACCTTC. This encodes CASDDRDNHGYTF. Supplemented by reference TRBV11-2 and TRBJ1-2, the full variable domain reads EAGVAQSPRYKIIEKRQSVAFWCNPISGHATLYWYQQILGQGPKLLIQFQNNGVVDDSQLPKDRFSAERLKGVDSTLKIQPAKLEDSAVYLCASDDRDNHGYTFGSGTRLTVV.

This clonotype has a count of ten or more. This CDR3 reads CASSSRGQGAEGYTF. The CDR3 nucleotides are TGTGCCAGCAGTTCAAGGGGACAGGGGGCAGAGGGCTACACCTTC. The chain recombines TRBV12-3 or TRBV12-4 with TRBJ1-2, with 12 bases identical to TRBD1. The CDR3 consists of 15 residues. The ends lost 4 bases at V and 8 bases at J; junction bases unmatched: 8.

In this sample, this clonotype turned up once. The junction differs from germline at one of its ends, possibly a read error. The rearrangement joins TRBV10-3 to TRBJ2-3; 8 bases line up with TRBD2. The length of the CDR3 is 15 residues. From germline, CDR1 is ENHRY and CDR2 SYGVKD. The CDR3 protein is CAISEGSGSTDMQYF. In nucleotides, the CDR3 is TGTGCCATTTCGGAAGGGAGCGGGAGTACAGATATGCAGTATTTT.

A note on this clonotype: Being one base from a much bigger clone, this may be a read error. V is TRBV28 and J is TRBJ2-5; 8 nucleotides line up with TRBD2. Losses at the gene ends were 6 bases for V and 1 base for J; bases not matched to a gene: 4. The CDR3 consists of 14 residues. CDR1 MDHEN and CDR2 SYDVKM come from the germline V gene. The chain's CDR3 is CASRAGGIQETQYF. In nucleotides, the CDR3 is TGTGCCAGCAGGGCGGGAGGCATCCAAGAGACCCAGTACTTC.